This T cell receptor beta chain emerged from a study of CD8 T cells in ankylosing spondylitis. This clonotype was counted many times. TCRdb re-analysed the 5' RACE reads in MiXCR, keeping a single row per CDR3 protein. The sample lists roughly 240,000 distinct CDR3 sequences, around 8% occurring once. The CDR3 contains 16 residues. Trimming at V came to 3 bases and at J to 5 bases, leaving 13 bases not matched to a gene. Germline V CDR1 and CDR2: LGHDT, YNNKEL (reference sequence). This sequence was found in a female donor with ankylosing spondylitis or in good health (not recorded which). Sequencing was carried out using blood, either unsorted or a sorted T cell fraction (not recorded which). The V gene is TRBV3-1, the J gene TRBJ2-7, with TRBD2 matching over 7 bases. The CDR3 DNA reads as TGTGCCAGCAGCCATCGGGTGTTCGGGGGGTACCACGAGCAGTACTTC. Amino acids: CASSHRVFGGYHEQYF.